Described below is a single TCR beta chain sequence and its context. The CDR3 covers 14 residues. From germline, CDR1 is MDHEN and CDR2 SYDVKM. V lost 3 bases and J lost 6, with 11 bases in between. These data belong to a study of blood T cell repertoires in COVID-19. Study information: Material from acute and convalescent COVID-19 was sourced from the United States, Italy and Spain.

In the study's own analysis: Reference gene primers were amplified, and this amplification served to estimate nucleated cell counts. Generated by immunoSEQ multiplex PCR, the TCRdb table keeps only in-frame clones and is missing some. D and trimming were read from the DNA, whereas the V and J calls and clone size are those reported in that table. The sample holds around 140,000 clones, 84% seen once. The rearrangement joins TRBV28 to TRBJ2-2, with TRBD2 as a possible D gene (5 bases). The receptor's source is a woman older than 75 with acute or convalescent COVID-19. The sequencing sample was made of peripheral blood. The chain's CDR3 is CASSFLFGAGELFF. In DNA form, the CDR3 reads TGTGCCAGCAGTTTTCTGTTCGGGGCCGGGGAGCTGTTTTTT.